The sample holds a few counts of the clone carrying this T cell receptor (beta chain). Its specificity is not known. This record belongs to a study of PD-1 blockade in classical Hodgkin lymphoma. Background on the study: Patients were dosed intravenously with nivolumab at 3 mg/kg every 2 weeks. Study-wide results and caveats: CD8+ TCR diversity did not rise significantly by C4D1, unlike CD4+. Still unresolved is the cause of the repertoire differences, which may be disease activity or prior therapy.

CDR1 SQVTM and CDR2 ANQGSEA come from the germline V gene. Trimming stripped 0 bases from V and 3 bases from J, with 12 bases between. The CDR3 runs 14 residues. Clones were read by immunoSEQ multiplex PCR, and TCRdb kept only the in-frame ones, dropping some. The sample has more than 10,000 clones, just under 85% seen once; the top ten hold 0.93%. Time point meaning: cycle 4 day 1 (C4D1), after five to seven weeks of nivolumab. All trial patients relapsed after autologous stem cell transplantation. Magnetic negative selection was used to purify CD4+ T cells from PBMCs that had been thawed. The specimen was CD4+ T cells from blood, collected before the fourth cycle of nivolumab. The chain links TRBV29-1 to TRBJ2-7; a weak D match, TRBD1 (5 bases). This TCR came from a human donor with classical Hodgkin lymphoma. CDR3 loop: CSVEDSRQGYEQYF. The CDR3 region has the DNA TGCAGCGTTGAAGATTCCCGGCAGGGCTACGAGCAGTACTTC.